This T cell receptor beta chain stems from a study of T cells after posttransplantation cyclophosphamide. Concerning this clone: Its antigen is unknown.

The V gene's germline CDR1 is MDHEN and CDR2 SYDVKM. The CDR3 totals 15 residues. V was pared by 3 bases and J by 4 bases, with 7 bases of the junction left unmatched. Cyclophosphamide on days +3 and +4 followed busulfan-fludarabine conditioning and a marrow graft. Study-wide results and caveats: Donor CD8+ memory clones often dominated recipient blood repertoires at later times. Tissue-infiltrating T cells from skin or gut overlapped little with blood T cells. After PTCy, TRB diversity resembled that of CNI/methotrexate controls.

The method was immunoSEQ multiplex PCR; TCRdb's version includes in-frame clones alone and lacks a portion of them. This sample has roughly 25,000 clones, each found more than once. The material sequenced was PBMCs, taken after allogeneic stem cell transplant with posttransplant cyclophosphamide. The receptor was derived from a male patient aged 18 to 35 who received an allogeneic stem cell transplant from a related donor, was CMV-positive, and had no GVHD. These T cells may partly come from the graft donor. The chain combines TRBV28 with TRBJ2-5; 8 bases align to TRBD2. This CDR3 is CASSLIGRAGETQYF. The CDR3 bases are TGTGCCAGCAGTTTGATCGGGAGGGCCGGAGAGACCCAGTACTTC. Combining the CDR3 with reference TRBV28 and TRBJ2-5 gives the whole variable domain DVKVTQSSRYLVKRTGEKVFLECVQDMDHENMFWYRQDPGLGLRLIYFSYDVKMKEKGDIPEGYSVSREKKERFSLILESASTNQTSMYLCASSLIGRAGETQYFGPGTRLLVL.